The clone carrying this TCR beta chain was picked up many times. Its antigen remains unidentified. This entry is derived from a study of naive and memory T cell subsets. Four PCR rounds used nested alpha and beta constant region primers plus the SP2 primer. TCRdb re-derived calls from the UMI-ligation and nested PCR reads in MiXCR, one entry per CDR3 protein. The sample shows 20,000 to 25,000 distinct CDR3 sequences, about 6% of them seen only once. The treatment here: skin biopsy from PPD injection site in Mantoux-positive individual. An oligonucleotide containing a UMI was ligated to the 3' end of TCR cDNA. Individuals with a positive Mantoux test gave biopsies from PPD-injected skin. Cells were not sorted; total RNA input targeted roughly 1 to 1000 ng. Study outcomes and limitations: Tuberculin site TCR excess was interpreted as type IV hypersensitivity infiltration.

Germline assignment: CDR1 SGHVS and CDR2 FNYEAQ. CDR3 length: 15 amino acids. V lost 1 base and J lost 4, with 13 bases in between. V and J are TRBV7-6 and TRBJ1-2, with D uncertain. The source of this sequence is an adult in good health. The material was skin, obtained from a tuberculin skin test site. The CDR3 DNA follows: TGTGCCAGCAGCTTAGAGGCAGGCTTAGGCTATGGCTACACCTTC. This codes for CASSLEAGLGYGYTF.